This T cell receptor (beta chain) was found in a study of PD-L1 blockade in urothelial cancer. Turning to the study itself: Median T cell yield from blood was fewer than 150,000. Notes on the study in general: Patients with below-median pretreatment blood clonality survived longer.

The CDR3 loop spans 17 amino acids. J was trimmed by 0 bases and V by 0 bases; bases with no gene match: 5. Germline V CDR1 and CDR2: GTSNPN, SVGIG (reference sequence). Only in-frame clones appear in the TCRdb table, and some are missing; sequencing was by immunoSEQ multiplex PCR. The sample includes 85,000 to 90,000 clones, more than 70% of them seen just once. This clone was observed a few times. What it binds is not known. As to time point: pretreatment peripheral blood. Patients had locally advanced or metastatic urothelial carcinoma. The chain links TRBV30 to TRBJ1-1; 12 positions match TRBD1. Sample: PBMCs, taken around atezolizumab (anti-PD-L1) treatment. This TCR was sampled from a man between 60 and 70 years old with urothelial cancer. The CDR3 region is CAWSVMGQGAVNTEAFF. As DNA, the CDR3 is TGTGCCTGGAGTGTAATGGGACAGGGGGCAGTGAACACTGAAGCTTTCTTT.